This TCR beta chain appears in the sequencing data of a study of blood T cells in healthy people across ages (dated by TCRdb to the mid-2010s). Notes on the research overall: In model experiments, roughly one uniquely barcoded TCR beta cDNA molecule per two T cells was captured by template switching. To avoid experimental bias, donors of different ages were randomly spread across the sequencing lanes. For two donors (one aged 18 to 29 and one aged 80 or older), the study analyzed two additional independent replicas of 1 million unique cDNA reads from the same blood draw. The study measured age-related changes in TCR beta repertoire diversity using deep sequencing normalized with unique cDNA molecular identifiers. Donors were grouped into four age groups: young (average approximately 16 years), middle-aged (roughly 40), aged (around 66) and long-lived (about 82).

Comments on this clonotype: The clone's antigen remains unknown. Base quality data are lacking; no much larger clone is found one base away.

The donors were some 36 Caucasian individuals from Russia, aged 6 to 90 years, who were systemically healthy. Around 10 milliliters of peripheral blood were collected from each donor into EDTA-treated Vacutainer tubes. Ficoll-Paque density-gradient centrifugation was used to isolate PBMCs, with at least 6 million obtained per sample. Total RNA, at least 6 micrograms per sample, was extracted from PBMCs with Trizol reagent. The percentages of naive CD45RAhigh/CD27high T cells were determined by flow cytometry on a PBMC aliquot from every donor. The paper's findings and limits, for the study overall: As age increased, observed TCR beta diversity per million T cells dropped in a roughly linear way, and a significant reduction was already evident by age 40. Estimates of total diversity based on one million sequenced T cells were regarded as lower bounds and as underestimates. Observed TCR beta diversity correlated strongly with the percentage of naive T cells measured by flow cytometry. Since profiling was done on bulk unsorted PBMCs, naive and antigen-experienced compartments could not be conclusively compared. Compared with the aged group, the long-lived group had more naive CD4+ T cells, fewer expanded clones and increased TCR diversity, a pattern suggesting age selection. The CMV infection status of donors was not known, potentially confounding age-related changes in expanded clonotypes.

The trim is 1 base for V and 0 bases for J, with a gap of 10 bases between the germline ends. The CDR3 runs 17 amino acids, cysteine and phenylalanine included. Only CDR3 DNA is held: 51 bases, read in frame from base 1. The germline V gene gives CDR1 as LGHNA and CDR2 as YSLEER. The library came from 5' RACE. Sequencing relied on an Illumina HiSeq 2500. A second about 7 to 11 cycle PCR used a sample-barcoded 5' primer and a J-beta primer mix. A unique molecular identifier was introduced onto each TCR beta cDNA molecule by a template-switch 5' adaptor carrying 12 random nucleotides. Each sample yielded at least 3 million CDR3-containing paired-end reads. First-strand cDNA synthesis was performed from all RNA using the Mint cDNA synthesis kit, with priming by a TRBC-specific oligonucleotide. Following uracil-DNA glycosylase treatment, a first 18-cycle PCR with universal primers M1SS and BC2_uni_R was performed on all cDNA. Processing in the source paper ran as follows. Normalization of each sample was performed by random selection of 1 million high-quality reads, each carrying a distinct molecular identifier. Instead of being binned into consensus sequences, reads that shared molecular identifiers were thrown out. MiTCR, with a Q25 quality threshold and the strictest error-elimination algorithm, was used for CDR3 identification, clonotype clustering and error correction. Lower-bound total TCR beta diversity was estimated with a nonparametric unseen species model using Euler transformation. TCRdb itself trimmed the public reads at Q25 with fastp, ran MiXCR and retained productive beta chains. Each entry merges the rows of one CDR3 protein and shows their most common DNA and genes. The V and J calls were determined by TCRdb, not by the authors. Across this sample there are under 1 million distinct CDR3 sequences, with approximately 48% seen only once. The leading ten clones occupy approximately 19% of the sample.

The sequenced material came from blood. The V gene is TRBV4-3 and the J gene is TRBJ2-6; the D gene is not confidently resolved. The sequence derives from a man in his sixties in good health. The CDR3 amino acid sequence is: CASSQGLTSSGANVLTF. The nucleotide sequence reads TGCGCCAGCAGCCAAGGCCTTACCAGCTCTGGGGCCAACGTCCTGACTTTC.